This T cell receptor (beta chain) was recorded in a study of OX40 agonist ivuxolimab in advanced cancers. The length of the CDR3 is 13 residues. Germline lookup yields CDR1 SGDLS and CDR2 YYNGEE. The method was immunoSEQ multiplex PCR; TCRdb's version includes in-frame clones alone and lacks a portion of them. Among around 38,000 clones listed, roughly four fifths were seen once. The chain is built from TRBV9 and TRBJ2-5; D tentatively fits TRBD1 or TRBD2 (6 bases each). The sample in question was CD4+ or CD8+ T cells sorted from blood, obtained in a trial of the OX40 agonist ivuxolimab. This sequence was found in an adult with an advanced solid tumor such as melanoma, head and neck, liver or kidney cancer. The chain's CDR3 is CVARGPCFGTQYF. DNA of the CDR3: TGTGTCGCCCGGGGGCCATGTTTTGGGACCCAGTACTTC.